These 19 T cell receptor beta chains came from one sample sequenced in a study of post-analysis software for immune sequencing data. Regarding the study as a whole: About five TRBV segments appeared more often in patients than in controls, and TRBV5-6, TRBV5-1 and TRBV20-1 were among these.

cDNA libraries for TCR beta contained unique molecular identifiers. Using its own MiXCR run on the PCR reads, TCRdb lists one record per CDR3 protein. This sample has 650,000 to 900,000 distinct CDR3 sequences, with about 45% found just once. Antigen specificity for these receptors is unknown. The specimen was blood. These receptors were taken from a girl aged 10 to 17 with multiple sclerosis.

This chain links TRBV29-1 with TRBJ1-5, with D unclear. The CDR3 covers 13 residues. With 2 bases removed from V and 3 bases from J, the gap between germline ends came to 8 bases. Per the germline V gene, CDR1 is SQVTM and CDR2 is ANQGSEA. The CDR3 bases are TGCAGCGTTGAACTTGGGGTCAATCAGCCCCAGCATTTT. Amino acids: CSVELGVNQPQHF. The variable domain in full, completed from reference TRBV29-1 and TRBJ1-5, reads SAVISQKPSRDICQRGTSLTIQCQVDSQVTMMFWYRQQPGQSLTLIATANQGSEATYESGFVIDKFPISRPNLTFSTLTVSNMSPEDSSIYLCSVELGVNQPQHFGDGTRLSIL.

V is TRBV20-1 and J is TRBJ1-1; no clear D. The length of the CDR3 is 15 residues. V gave up 0 bases and J gave up 2 bases, with 13 bases separating them. The germline CDR1 and CDR2 sequences are DFQATT and SNEGSKA (reference sequence). The CDR3 DNA reads TGCAGTGCTAGAGATTCGGGTTTGATTAACACTGAAGCTTTCTTT. Residues: CSARDSGLINTEAFF.

Remarks on this clonotype: One junction end disagrees with the germline gene, perhaps due to a read error. CDR3 sequence reads: CASSLKSKNIQYF. The DNA of the CDR3 is TGTGCCAGCAGTCTAAAGTCCAAGAACATTCAGTACTTC. The chain combines TRBV12-3 or TRBV12-4 with TRBJ2-4; D call uncertain. CDR3 length: 13 amino acids.

The chain links TRBV27 to TRBJ2-1; 13 bases are shared with TRBD2. The germline V gene encodes CDR1 MNHEY and CDR2 SMNVEV (reference sequence). Trimming cost V 5 bases and J 8 bases; bases outside gene matches: 12. The CDR3 is 17 residues long. CDR3 DNA sequence: TGTGCCAGCAGTCTAGGACTAGCGGGAGTACCCCCTGATGAGCAGTTCTTC. It specifies CASSLGLAGVPPDEQFF.

V gene TRBV3-1 combines with J gene TRBJ2-4; 9 positions agree with TRBD1. The end of the DNA is better explained by TRBJ2-7, so the J call may be wrong. The CDR3 has 15 residues. Germline assignment: CDR1 LGHDT and CDR2 YNNKEL (reference sequence). The CDR3 nucleotides read TGTGCCAGCAGCCTAGACAGGGGGAGGAGGTTCGAGCAGTACTTC. Its protein product is CASSLDRGRRFEQYF.

This CDR3 is CASSLGVASYEQYF. DNA of the CDR3: TGTGCCAGCAGCTTAGGGGTGGCCTCCTACGAGCAGTACTTC. The chain is built from TRBV7-2 and TRBJ2-7; D not resolved. The CDR3 has 14 amino acids. V lost 1 base, J lost 0 bases, and 7 bases lay in between. Germline CDR1 and CDR2: SGHTA and FQGNSA.

The rearrangement joins TRBV12-3 or TRBV12-4 to TRBJ1-1; tentatively, D is TRBD1 (6 bases). The CDR3 has 14 residues. Trimming left V 8 bases short and J 1 base short, with 14 bases between. CDR3 loop: CASASLDRNTEAFF. CDR3 in DNA: TGTGCCAGCGCGTCTCTGGACAGGAACACTGAAGCTTTCTTT.

The chain links TRBV29-1 to TRBJ2-5; D not certain. The DNA end lines up better with TRBJ2-7; the J call may be wrong. CDR3 length equals 12 residues. Germline V gene lookup returns CDR1 SQVTM and CDR2 ANQGSEA. CDR3 loop: CSVISAPDEQYF. The CDR3 DNA is TGCAGCGTTATCTCAGCTCCCGACGAGCAGTACTTC.

The chain links TRBV7-2 to TRBJ2-1; D possibly matches TRBD1 or TRBD2 (5 bases each). V was cut by 8 bases and J by 2 bases, with 19 bases left in between. CDR1 and CDR2 from the germline V gene are SGHTA and FQGNSA. CDR3 length: 16 residues. The CDR3 DNA reads as TGTGCCAGCCAAGGGGAGCGTACCCCTACCTACAATGAGCAGTTCTTC. Its translation: CASQGERTPTYNEQFF.

This clonotype showed up just a few times. J is TRBJ2-7 and V is TRBV7-9; no reliable D call. The CDR3 consists of 16 residues. Trimming took 5 bases from V and 4 from J, leaving 21 bases between them. Germline assignment: CDR1 SEHNR and CDR2 FQNEAQ (reference sequence). CDR3 nucleotide sequence: TGTGCCAGCAGCCCCCGCTCTGGGGTGGCCCTTTACGAGCAGTACTTC. This sequence encodes CASSPRSGVALYEQYF. Supplemented by reference TRBV7-9 and TRBJ2-7, the full variable domain reads DTGVSQNPRHKITKRGQNVTFRCDPISEHNRLYWYRQTLGQGPEFLTYFQNEAQLEKSRLLSDRFSAERPKGSFSTLEIQRTEQGDSAMYLCASSPRSGVALYEQYFGPGTRLTVT.

The chain links TRBV5-5 to TRBJ1-6, with D possibly TRBD1 on 6 matching bases. The ends were cut back, 4 bases at V and 0 bases at J, with 17 bases in the middle. The CDR3 has 18 amino acids. Germline lookup yields CDR1 SGHKS and CDR2 YYEKEE (reference sequence). CDR3 coding DNA: TGTGCCAGCAGCCGGGGGGGCAGGGTGAGCTCCTATAATTCACCCCTCCACTTT. Translated, it gives CASSRGGRVSSYNSPLHF.

V and J are TRBV20-1 and TRBJ2-4; 12 bases align to TRBD2. The DNA end lines up better with TRBJ2-7; the J call may be wrong. Germline loops: CDR1 DFQATT, CDR2 SNEGSKA (reference sequence). CDR3 length: 16 residues. CDR3 amino acids: CSASVGLAGKTYEQYF. The CDR3 DNA follows: TGCAGTGCTAGTGTCGGACTAGCGGGAAAGACCTACGAGCAGTACTTC.

The table lists this clonotype with a few counts. The CDR3 sequence is CATSRDRPLGSYEQYF. As DNA, the CDR3 is TGTGCCACCAGCAGAGATAGGCCCCTCGGGTCCTACGAGCAGTACTTC. This sequence joins TRBV15 and TRBJ2-7, with D unclear. From germline, CDR1 is LNHNV and CDR2 YYDKDF (reference sequence). The V end was cut by 0 bases, the J end by 1 base, with 13 bases between. The CDR3 covers 16 residues.

The V gene is TRBV20-1, the J gene TRBJ2-3; D is unresolved. CDR1 and CDR2 from the germline V gene are DFQATT and SNEGSKA (reference sequence). CDR3 length: 12 amino acids. Trimming pared 0 bases from V and 4 bases from J, leaving 5 bases between. CDR3 residues: CSARDRADTQYF. The CDR3 bases are TGCAGTGCTAGAGATAGGGCAGATACGCAGTATTTT.

The rearrangement uses TRBV19 and TRBJ2-1, with D possibly called TRBD1 or TRBD2 (5 bases each). Per germline, CDR1 LNHDA and CDR2 SQIVND (reference sequence). The CDR3 is made up of 15 amino acids. With 3 bases removed from V and 1 base from J, the gap between germline ends came to 10 bases. The CDR3 DNA reads as TGTGCCAGTAGTATGGGACGACCATCCTACAATGAGCAGTTCTTC. Protein product: CASSMGRPSYNEQFF.

The V call is TRBV20-1, the J call TRBJ1-2; tentatively, D is TRBD1 (5 bases). In germline, CDR1 is DFQATT, CDR2 SNEGSKA (reference sequence). The CDR3 is made up of 12 amino acids. V lost 2 bases, J lost 8 bases, and 12 bases lay in between. The CDR3 region is CSARPGISGYTF. DNA of the CDR3: TGCAGTGCTAGACCAGGGATATCAGGCTACACCTTC.

CDR3 nucleotides: TGTGCCTCCGCCCGAGCCGGGGGTGAGCAGTTCTTC. This encodes CASARAGGEQFF. V and J are TRBV7-2 and TRBJ2-1; D is possibly TRBD2 (6 bases). The CDR3 is made up of 12 amino acids. The germline V and J ends were trimmed by 11 bases and 9 bases, with 17 bases remaining between them. Germline V gene lookup returns CDR1 SGHTA and CDR2 FQGNSA.

This clonotype appeared a few times. The V call is TRBV7-2, the J call TRBJ1-2; D is uncertain. The CDR3 has 11 residues. Germline-derived CDR1 and CDR2 are SGHTA and FQGNSA. Deletions cut 5 bases from V and 5 bases from J, with 6 bases between. Here the CDR3 reads CASSEAYGYTF. CDR3 in DNA: TGTGCCAGCAGCGAGGCATATGGCTACACCTTC. The entire variable domain, with the rest obtained from reference TRBV7-2 and TRBJ1-2, is as follows: GAGVSQSPSNKVTEKGKDVELRCDPISGHTALYWYRQSLGQGLEFLIYFQGNSAPDKSGLPSDRFSAERTGGSVSTLTIQRTQQEDSAVYLCASSEAYGYTFGSGTRLTVV.

In its sample, this clonotype was seen a few times. The rearrangement joins TRBV5-1 to TRBJ2-7; TRBD1 agrees at 7 bases. Trimming removed 0 bases from V and 2 bases from J; junction bases left unmatched: 11. The CDR3 length is 17 residues. CDR1 is SGHRS, CDR2 YFSETQ, per germline. CDR3 sequence reads: CASSLENTGAAAYEQYF. The CDR3, as DNA: TGCGCCAGCAGCTTGGAAAACACAGGGGCCGCCGCCTACGAGCAGTACTTC.